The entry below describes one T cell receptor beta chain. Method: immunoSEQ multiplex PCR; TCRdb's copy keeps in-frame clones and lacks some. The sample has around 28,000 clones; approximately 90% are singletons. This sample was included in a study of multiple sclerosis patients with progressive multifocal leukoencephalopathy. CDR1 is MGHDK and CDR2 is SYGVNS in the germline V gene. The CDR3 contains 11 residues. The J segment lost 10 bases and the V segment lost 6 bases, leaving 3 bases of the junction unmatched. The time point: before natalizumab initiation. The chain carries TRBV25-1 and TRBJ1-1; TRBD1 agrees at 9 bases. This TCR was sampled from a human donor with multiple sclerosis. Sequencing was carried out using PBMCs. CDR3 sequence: CASSGTGTAFF. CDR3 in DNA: TGTGCCAGCAGCGGGACAGGGACAGCTTTCTTT.